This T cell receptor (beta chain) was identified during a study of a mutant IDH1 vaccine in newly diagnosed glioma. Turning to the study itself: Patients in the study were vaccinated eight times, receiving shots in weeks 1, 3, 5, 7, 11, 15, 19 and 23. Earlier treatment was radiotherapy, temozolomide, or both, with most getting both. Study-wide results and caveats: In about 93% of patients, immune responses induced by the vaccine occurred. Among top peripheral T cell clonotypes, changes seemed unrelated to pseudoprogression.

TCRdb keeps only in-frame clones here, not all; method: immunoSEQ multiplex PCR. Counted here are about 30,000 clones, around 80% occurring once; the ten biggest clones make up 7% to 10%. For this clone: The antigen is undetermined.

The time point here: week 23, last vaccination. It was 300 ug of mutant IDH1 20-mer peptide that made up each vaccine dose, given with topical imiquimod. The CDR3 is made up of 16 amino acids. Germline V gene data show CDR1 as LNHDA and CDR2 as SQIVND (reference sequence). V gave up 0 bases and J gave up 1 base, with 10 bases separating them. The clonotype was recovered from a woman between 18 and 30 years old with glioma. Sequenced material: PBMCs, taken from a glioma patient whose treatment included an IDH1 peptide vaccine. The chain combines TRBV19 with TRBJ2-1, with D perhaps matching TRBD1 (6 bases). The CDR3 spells CASSIEGRGSYNEQFF. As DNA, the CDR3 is TGTGCCAGTAGTATAGAAGGAAGGGGGTCCTACAATGAGCAGTTCTTC.